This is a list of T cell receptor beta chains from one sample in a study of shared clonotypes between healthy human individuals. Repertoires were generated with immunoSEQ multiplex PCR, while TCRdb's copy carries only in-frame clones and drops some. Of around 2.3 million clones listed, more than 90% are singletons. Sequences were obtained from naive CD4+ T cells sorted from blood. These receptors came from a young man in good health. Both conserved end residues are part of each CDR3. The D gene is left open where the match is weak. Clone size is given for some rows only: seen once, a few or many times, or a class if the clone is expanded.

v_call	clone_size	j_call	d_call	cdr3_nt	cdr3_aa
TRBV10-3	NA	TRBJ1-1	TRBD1	TGTGCCATCAGCGGGGGGACAGGACTCCTTGAAGCTTTCTTT	CAISGGTGLLEAFF
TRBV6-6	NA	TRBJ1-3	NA	TGTGCCAGCAGTGAGGACCGCTCTGGAAACACCATATATTTT	CASSEDRSGNTIYF
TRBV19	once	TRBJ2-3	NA	TGTGCCAGTAGTACGCGGGACAAAGATACGCAGTATTTT	CASSTRDKDTQYF
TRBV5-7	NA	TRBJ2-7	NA	TGTGCCAGCAGCTTGGCGGCAGACCTTACCTACGAGCAGTACTTC	CASSLAADLTYEQYF
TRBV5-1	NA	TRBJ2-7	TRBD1	TGCGCCAGCAGCTCTTGGCCGGACAGGGAATACGAGCAGTACTTC	CASSSWPDREYEQYF
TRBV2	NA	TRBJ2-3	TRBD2	TGTGCCAGCAACCAGCGGGAGTTCACAGATACGCAGTATTTT	CASNQREFTDTQYF
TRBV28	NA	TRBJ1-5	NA	TGTGCCAGCAGCCGACCAGGGATAGCCAATCAGCCCCAGCATTTT	CASSRPGIANQPQHF
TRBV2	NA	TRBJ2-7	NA	TGTGCCAGCAGACCCGACCCCAATCTGGAGCAGTACTTC	CASRPDPNLEQYF
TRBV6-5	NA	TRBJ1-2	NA	TGTGCCAGCAGCCGGGACCGGGCAGGCTACACCTTC	CASSRDRAGYTF
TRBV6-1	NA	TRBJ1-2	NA	TGTGCCAGCAGTGAATCCTCTAATGGCTACACCTTC	CASSESSNGYTF
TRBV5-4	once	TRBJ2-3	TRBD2	TGTGCCAGCAGCTTGACTAGCGGGGCAGGCACAGATACGCAGTATTTT	CASSLTSGAGTDTQYF